This is a list of T cell receptor beta chains from one sample in a study of OX40 agonist ivuxolimab in advanced cancers. TCRdb's copy holds only in-frame clones and misses some; the assay was immunoSEQ multiplex PCR. The sample holds tens of thousands of clones, 90% seen once. The sequenced sample was CD4+ or CD8+ T cells sorted from blood, obtained in a trial of the OX40 agonist ivuxolimab. These receptors were taken from an adult with an advanced solid tumor such as melanoma, head and neck, liver or kidney cancer. CDR3s include the opening cysteine and the closing phenylalanine or tryptophan. Each record gives: V gene, clone size, J gene, CDR3 protein. The size field is filled for only some rows; it gives once, few, many or a size class.

V: TRBV6-7; size: .; J: TRBJ1-5; CDR3: CATSLGPQHF
V: TRBV6-5; size: .; J: TRBJ2-1; CDR3: CASSRGPEQFF
V: TRBV5-4; size: .; J: TRBJ2-3; CDR3: CASSPPSGDGADTQYF
V: TRBV6-4; size: few; J: TRBJ2-1; CDR3: CASSTSGTHNEQFF
V: TRBV2; size: .; J: TRBJ1-2; CDR3: CASSQGTGGQVNTF
V: TRBV6-5; size: .; J: TRBJ1-2; CDR3: CASTDLGHHYGYTF
V: TRBV5-6; size: .; J: TRBJ1-1; CDR3: CASSEDRNTEAFF
V: TRBV14; size: once; J: TRBJ1-2; CDR3: CASSPRTTDGYTF
V: TRBV18; size: .; J: TRBJ2-3; CDR3: CASSLGPGGDTQYF
V: TRBV5-1; size: .; J: TRBJ2-6; CDR3: CASSYVPGQGSGANVLTF
V: TRBV28; size: .; J: TRBJ2-7; CDR3: CASSSPGGPDEQYF
V: TRBV11-3; size: .; J: TRBJ2-5; CDR3: CASSLGKSSGGYQETQYF
V: TRBV4-1; size: .; J: TRBJ2-7; CDR3: CASSQPEGQPYEQYF
V: TRBV5-1; size: .; J: TRBJ2-5; CDR3: CASSSATAETQYF
V: TRBV30; size: .; J: TRBJ1-3; CDR3: CAWSVQGAGDTIYF
V: TRBV11-3; size: .; J: TRBJ2-7; CDR3: CASSFRDRGFPWVGWEQYF
V: TRBV4-2; size: .; J: TRBJ2-2; CDR3: CASSQRQTTNTGELFF
V: TRBV10-3; size: .; J: TRBJ1-5; CDR3: CAISEGASNQPQHF
V: TRBV5-1; size: few; J: TRBJ2-5; CDR3: CASSWLQETQYF
V: TRBV5-7; size: .; J: TRBJ2-4; CDR3: CASSLYPLAKNIQYF
V: TRBV15; size: .; J: TRBJ2-1; CDR3: CATSLTRVNEQFF
V: TRBV7-8; size: .; J: TRBJ1-1; CDR3: CASSSSEARGAFF
V: TRBV4-2; size: .; J: TRBJ2-1; CDR3: CASSPRTSAYNEQFF
V: TRBV11-2; size: .; J: TRBJ1-1; CDR3: CASSSWTDNTEAFF
V: TRBV5-6; size: .; J: TRBJ2-3; CDR3: CASNRLAGGLLSTDTQYF
V: TRBV11-2; size: .; J: TRBJ1-6; CDR3: CASSLWDGNSPLHF
V: TRBV11-3; size: .; J: TRBJ2-7; CDR3: CASTDPDRAYEQYF
V: TRBV19; size: .; J: TRBJ1-5; CDR3: CASRLFGQGNQPQHF
V: TRBV11-2; size: .; J: TRBJ2-1; CDR3: CASSLDAPVREQFF
V: TRBV5-1; size: few; J: TRBJ2-2; CDR3: CASSRMGENTGELFF
V: TRBV5-1; size: .; J: TRBJ2-5; CDR3: CATSSSTLETQYF
V: TRBV7-2; size: .; J: TRBJ2-5; CDR3: CASSLAETQYF
V: TRBV7-3; size: once; J: TRBJ2-6; CDR3: CASSPMVLSGANVLTF
V: TRBV6-5; size: .; J: TRBJ2-7; CDR3: CASSYSQGPKDEQYF
V: TRBV28; size: .; J: TRBJ2-6; CDR3: CASALSGANVLTF
V: TRBV19; size: .; J: TRBJ1-2; CDR3: CASKQGARSGYTF
V: TRBV29-1; size: .; J: TRBJ2-5; CDR3: CSDMGGGQETQYF
V: TRBV11-3; size: .; J: TRBJ2-2; CDR3: CASSFAGTGELFF
V: TRBV28; size: once; J: TRBJ1-4; CDR3: CASSPPGTGIGKLFF
V: TRBV6-1; size: .; J: TRBJ2-1; CDR3: CASSEWRVEQFF
V: TRBV6-5; size: .; J: TRBJ2-1; CDR3: CASSLRREVFHEQFF
V: TRBV9; size: .; J: TRBJ2-3; CDR3: CASSERDPVNTQYF
V: TRBV15; size: .; J: TRBJ2-1; CDR3: CATSRDPASGKEQFF
V: TRBV7-2; size: .; J: TRBJ1-3; CDR3: CASSLVQGLGNTIYF
V: TRBV19; size: .; J: TRBJ2-2; CDR3: CASITGGVTGELFF
V: TRBV18; size: .; J: TRBJ1-5; CDR3: CASSPVGNQPQHF
V: TRBV28; size: .; J: TRBJ1-1; CDR3: CASWTQGGTEAFF